This T cell receptor beta chain stems from a study of control samples from healthy donors and cancer patients. Only in-frame clones appear in the TCRdb table, and some are missing; sequencing was by immunoSEQ multiplex PCR. The table has over 65,000 clones, less than 90% seen once. This sequence originates from a woman between 45 and 65 years old with colorectal cancer. Sequencing input: PBMCs.

The CDR3 bases are TGTGCCACCAGTGACGCGACAGGGAGTTCAGATACGCAGTATTTT. It is translated as CATSDATGSSDTQYF. The chain combines TRBV24-1 with TRBJ2-3; 7 nucleotides match TRBD1. CDR1 and CDR2 (germline): KGHDR, SFDVKD. This CDR3 region has 15 residues. V gave up 4 bases and J gave up 4 bases; unmatched junction bases: 7.